One and the same sample provided the 20 T cell receptor beta chains below, sequenced in a study of blood T cell repertoires in COVID-19. Here immunoSEQ multiplex PCR was the method, and the copy in TCRdb shows in-frame clones only, minus some. The sample has 150,000 to 200,000 clones; over 75% are singletons. Sequencing was carried out using peripheral blood. The source of these receptors is a man aged 80 or over with COVID-19, enrolled during active disease.

This sequence joins TRBV6-5 and TRBJ1-5; no reliable D call. This CDR3 has 13 residues. V lost 2 bases, J lost 9 bases, and 11 bases lay in between. Germline V gene data show CDR1 as MNHEY and CDR2 as SVGAGI. As DNA, the CDR3 is TGTGCCAGCAGTTACGATCATTTGAGGCCCCAGCATTTT. Amino acids: CASSYDHLRPQHF.

The CDR3 bases are TGTGCCAGCGCTCTAACACAGCCCCGGTCCTATAATTCACCCCTCCACTTT. It translates to CASALTQPRSYNSPLHF. The chain recombines TRBV7-9 with TRBJ1-6; D is unresolved. The CDR3 is 17 amino acids. Germline values: CDR1 SEHNR, CDR2 FQNEAQ (reference sequence). Trimming shortened V by 8 bases and J by 1 base, and 18 bases separated the two germline ends. Using reference TRBV7-9 and TRBJ1-6 for the parts outside the CDR3, the full variable domain is DTGVSQNPRHKITKRGQNVTFRCDPISEHNRLYWYRQTLGQGPEFLTYFQNEAQLEKSRLLSDRFSAERPKGSFSTLEIQRTEQGDSAMYLCASALTQPRSYNSPLHFGNGTRLTVT.

The CDR3 spells CASAGDSFSGYNSPLHF. CDR3 sequence (DNA): TGTGCCAGTGCGGGGGACTCTTTTAGCGGATATAATTCACCCCTCCACTTT. The rearrangement links TRBV19 to TRBJ1-6; a weak D match, TRBD1 (5 bases). Germline assignment: CDR1 LNHDA and CDR2 SQIVND (reference sequence). The CDR3 runs 17 residues. Deletions cut 8 bases from V and 4 bases from J, with 21 bases between.

This rearrangement joins TRBV5-1 to TRBJ2-1, with D perhaps matching TRBD1 (6 bases). Germline-derived CDR1 and CDR2 are SGHRS and YFSETQ. The ends were cut back, 0 bases at V and 7 bases at J, with 11 bases in the middle. There are 14 residues in the CDR3. The CDR3 sequence is CASSLGTEGNEQFF. The CDR3 DNA follows: TGCGCCAGCAGCTTGGGGACAGAGGGAAATGAGCAGTTCTTC.

V and J are TRBV5-1 and TRBJ2-7, with D tentatively TRBD2 (6 bases). Trimming pared 4 bases from V and 5 bases from J, leaving 16 bases between. CDR3 length: 14 residues. Germline CDR1 SGHRS, CDR2 YFSETQ. The CDR3 nucleotides read TGCGCCAGCAGCAGACTAGGCCCAACTGACGAGCAGTACTTC. It yields the protein CASSRLGPTDEQYF.

This chain links TRBV7-7 with TRBJ2-3; D perhaps matches TRBD1 (6 bases). Deletions cut 3 bases from V and 3 bases from J, with 7 bases between. The CDR3 is 13 amino acids. Germline V gene data show CDR1 as SSHAT and CDR2 as FNYEAQ (reference sequence). This chain's CDR3 is CASSFQGTDTQYF. CDR3 coding DNA: TGTGCCAGCAGCTTTCAGGGGACAGATACGCAGTATTTT.

This chain connects TRBV4-2 to TRBJ2-5; TRBD2 agrees at 11 bases. CDR1 LGHNA and CDR2 YNFKEQ come from the germline V gene. This CDR3 contains 16 residues. With V trimmed by 0 bases and J by 2 bases, 2 bases remained unmatched. As DNA, the CDR3 is TGTGCCAGCAGCCAAGATCCTAGCGGGGGGCAAGAGACCCAGTACTTC. Protein product: CASSQDPSGGQETQYF.

This clone was recorded only once. This chain joins TRBV7-9 and TRBJ1-1; D is possibly TRBD1 (5 bases). V dropped 5 bases and J dropped 0 bases, with 13 bases sitting between them. This CDR3 region has 15 residues. Per the germline V gene, CDR1 is SEHNR and CDR2 is FQNEAQ (reference sequence). This CDR3 reads CASSRGTLVNTEAFF. CDR3 DNA sequence: TGTGCCAGCAGCCGCGGGACGCTTGTGAACACTGAAGCTTTCTTT.

V and J are TRBV29-1 and TRBJ1-2, with D possibly matching TRBD1 (6 bases). Germline V gene data show CDR1 as SQVTM and CDR2 as ANQGSEA. The CDR3 is 13 amino acids. With 5 bases removed from V and 6 bases from J, the gap between germline ends came to 16 bases. The CDR3 spells CSVKGEGWNGYTF. The CDR3 DNA reads TGCAGCGTTAAGGGGGAAGGTTGGAATGGCTACACCTTC.

The rearrangement links TRBV19 to TRBJ2-2; TRBD1 matches 9 bases. The ends lost 5 bases at V and 6 bases at J; junction bases unmatched: 7. This CDR3 has 15 residues. The germline V gene has CDR1 LNHDA and CDR2 SQIVND (reference sequence). CDR3 in amino acids: CASSARDRVAGELFF. CDR3 coding DNA: TGTGCCAGTAGTGCCCGGGACAGGGTAGCCGGGGAGCTGTTTTTT.

The chain has TRBV5-4 and TRBJ1-1; 10 nucleotides match TRBD1. The trim removed 5 bases at V and 3 bases at J, leaving 13 bases unmatched. CDR1 SGHNT and CDR2 YYREEE come from the germline V gene (reference sequence). The CDR3 totals 17 residues. CDR3 loop: CASSVVGTGVVDTEAFF. In DNA form, the CDR3 reads TGTGCCAGCAGTGTAGTAGGGACAGGGGTCGTGGACACTGAAGCTTTCTTT. The full variable domain, completed using reference TRBV5-4 and TRBJ1-1, is ETGVTQSPTHLIKTRGQQVTLRCSSQSGHNTVSWYQQALGQGPQFIFQYYREEENGRGNFPPRFSGLQFPNYSSELNVNALELDDSALYLCASSVVGTGVVDTEAFFGQGTRLTVV.

The rearrangement uses TRBV7-8 and TRBJ1-2; D remains ambiguous. The germline V gene encodes CDR1 SGHVS and CDR2 FQNEAQ. Trimming shortened V by 5 bases and J by 3 bases, and 10 bases separated the two germline ends. The CDR3 loop spans 13 amino acids. The CDR3, as DNA: TGTGCCAGCAGCATCTTTACGGACTATGGCTACACCTTC. It specifies CASSIFTDYGYTF.

The chain joins TRBV6-6 to TRBJ1-3; 8 positions match TRBD1. CDR1 is MNHNY and CDR2 is SVGAGI in the germline V gene (reference sequence). The CDR3 length is 15 residues. V was pared by 4 bases and J by 0 bases, with 2 bases of the junction left unmatched. CDR3: CASSSTGVSGNTIYF. CDR3 coding DNA: TGTGCCAGCAGTTCGACAGGGGTCTCTGGAAACACCATATATTTT.

The J gene is TRBJ1-1, the V gene TRBV9; tentative D call: TRBD1 (5 bases). CDR3 length: 14 residues. V gave up 1 base and J gave up 4 bases, with 11 bases separating them. CDR1 is SGDLS, CDR2 YYNGEE, per germline. CDR3 DNA: TGTGCCAGCAGCGTATCAGGGATGACCACTGAAGCTTTCTTT. Translation gives CASSVSGMTTEAFF.

This clone was counted a few times. This chain joins TRBV19 and TRBJ1-5; D perhaps matches TRBD1 (6 bases). Looked up from germline, CDR1 is LNHDA and CDR2 is SQIVND (reference sequence). The CDR3 loop spans 15 amino acids. Between the trimmed V and J ends, which lost 4 bases and 4 bases, there was a span of 14 bases. Here the CDR3 reads CASSRSGALNQPQHF. CDR3 bases: TGTGCCAGTAGTAGGTCAGGGGCCCTAAATCAGCCCCAGCATTTT.

V gene TRBV28 combines with J gene TRBJ1-6, with D possibly being TRBD1 (5 bases). In germline, CDR1 is MDHEN, CDR2 SYDVKM. Trimming took 6 bases from V and 5 from J, leaving 8 bases between them. The CDR3 contains 13 residues. This CDR3 reads CASSQGNNSPLHF. The CDR3, as DNA: TGTGCCAGCAGCCAGGGCAATAATTCACCCCTCCACTTT.

The V gene is TRBV5-1, the J gene TRBJ2-2; perhaps TRBD2 as D (6 bases). The CDR3 totals 17 residues. Germline V CDR1 and CDR2: SGHRS, YFSETQ. Trimming shortened V by 0 bases and J by 0 bases, and 12 bases separated the two germline ends. CDR3 amino acids: CASSLEGGEANTGELFF. In nucleotides, the CDR3 is TGCGCCAGCAGCTTGGAGGGAGGAGAGGCGAACACCGGGGAGCTGTTTTTT.

The chain recombines TRBV29-1 with TRBJ1-1; TRBD1 agrees at 9 bases. CDR1 is SQVTM and CDR2 is ANQGSEA in the germline V gene. The CDR3 runs 12 residues. The trim removed 4 bases at V and 5 bases at J, leaving 2 bases unmatched. The CDR3 spells CSVGTGVTEAFF. As DNA, the CDR3 is TGCAGCGTTGGGACAGGGGTTACTGAAGCTTTCTTT.

V is TRBV5-6 and J is TRBJ2-7; 7 positions match TRBD1. The germline V gene has CDR1 SGHDT and CDR2 YYEEEE. This CDR3 is 15 amino acids long. J lost 2 bases, V lost 3 bases, and 8 bases had no gene match. In DNA form, the CDR3 reads TGTGCCAGCAGCTCAATGACAGGGAAGGCCTACGAGCAGTACTTC. Protein product: CASSSMTGKAYEQYF.

This clone was observed a single time. The same CDR3 is also encoded by other DNA sequences in this sample. This sequence joins TRBV5-1 and TRBJ2-7; 10 bases are shared with TRBD2. J lost 4 bases, V lost 3 bases, and 4 bases had no gene match. CDR3 size: 14 residues. The germline V gene has CDR1 SGHRS and CDR2 YFSETQ. The CDR3, as DNA: TGCGCCAGCAGCTCGGGACTAGCGCCTTACGAGCAGTACTTC. Translated: CASSSGLAPYEQYF.